This T cell receptor (beta chain) was sequenced for a study of cytomegalovirus exposure and HLA in healthy donors. The wider study: Samples from HLA-typed donors yielded about 85 million unique TCRs in an early data release.

The primer mix had 60 Vbeta and 13 Jbeta primers. Under the authors' procedure: The authors later counted roughly 79 million unique TCR beta chains, approximately 10 million of them shared. Sequencing used immunoSEQ multiplex PCR; TCRdb keeps in-frame clones, though not all of them. That table furnishes V, J and clone size, whereas the DNA furnished D and trimming. The sample carries about 120,000 clones, about 8.6% recorded once. On this clone itself: What it binds is unknown.

The study, taken as a whole, reports: The presence/absence work took it that sequencing depth was about the same across donors. Most TCR beta V segments were productive about 90% or about 30% of the time in an earlier analysis.

Germline loops: CDR1 SEHNR, CDR2 FQNEAQ (reference sequence). The CDR3 contains 15 residues. V was pared by 5 bases and J by 9 bases, with 21 bases between. Source material: PBMCs. The receptor's source is a woman aged 35 to 49 in good health and CMV-seropositive. This rearrangement joins TRBV7-9 to TRBJ2-3; D is unresolved. The CDR3 nucleotides read TGTGCCAGCAGCCCACCATCGGCGTCAGGCCAGACGCAGTATTTT. It is translated as CASSPPSASGQTQYF.